This T cell receptor (beta chain) was recovered during a study of T cells after yellow fever vaccination. Whole-study results and caveats: Although most clonotypes did not, a small share appeared in both CD4 and CD8 compartments.

CDR3 length: 13 residues. Germline assignment: CDR1 SQVTM and CDR2 ANQGSEA. To note about this clonotype: Antigen: not known. At one of its ends the junction is not consistent with the germline gene, which may arise from a read error.

Using its own MiXCR run on the 5' RACE reads, TCRdb lists one record per CDR3 protein. The data hold about 240,000 distinct CDR3 sequences, with about 7% observed a single time. V and J are TRBV29-1 and TRBJ2-3; 8 nucleotides align to TRBD2. This receptor was taken from a man aged 25 to 40 who received the YFV17D yellow fever vaccine. The source material was CD4+ T cells sorted from PBMCs, sampled 15 days after the yellow fever booster vaccination. In DNA form, the CDR3 reads TGCAGCGTGGAAGCGGGAGCAGGCGATACGCAGTATTTT. Its translation: CSVEAGAGDTQYF.